A selection of T cell receptor beta chains follows, all from one sample in a study of OX40 agonist ivuxolimab in advanced cancers. Produced via immunoSEQ multiplex PCR; TCRdb's table is partial and in-frame only. The sample includes approximately 89,000 clones, approximately 88% of them seen just once. The specimen was CD4+ or CD8+ T cells sorted from blood, collected in a trial of the OX40 agonist ivuxolimab. The receptors shown here come from an adult with an advanced solid tumor such as melanoma, head and neck, liver or kidney cancer. Each CDR3 is given with its conserved first and last residue. A D gene is named only where the DNA matches it firmly. The size entry is marked missing in some rows and otherwise reads once, few, many or a size class.

.	TRBV5-4	.	TRBJ2-7	TGTGCCAGCAGCTTGACGTCTAGTCATCGCGAGCAGTACTTC	CASSLTSSHREQYF
.	TRBV5-6	.	TRBJ2-2	TGTGCCAGCAGCCTTCGTGGGGGCCCGAACACCGGGGAGCTGTTTTTT	CASSLRGGPNTGELFF
TRBD1	TRBV7-2	.	TRBJ2-7	TGTGCCAGCAGCTTAAATACAGGGGCCAGCGAGCAGTACTTC	CASSLNTGASEQYF
TRBD1	TRBV29-1	.	TRBJ2-5	TGCAGCGTTGGAGGGACAGGGGCAGAGACCCAGTACTTC	CSVGGTGAETQYF
.	TRBV6-1	.	TRBJ1-5	TGTGCCAGCAATCGACAGCTAAATGGCAATCAGCCCCAGCATTTT	CASNRQLNGNQPQHF
.	TRBV25-1	few	TRBJ1-5	TGTGCCAGCAGTGAAGGCTATCAGCCCCAGCATTTT	CASSEGYQPQHF
.	TRBV2	.	TRBJ1-3	TGTGCCAGCAGTGGGGTACAGAGCTCTGGAAACACCATATATTTT	CASSGVQSSGNTIYF
.	TRBV6-1	.	TRBJ1-5	TGTGCCAGCAGTGAAGCGCCCCCAGGGTCAAGATTGATGGTTGGTGGCAATCAGCCCCAGCATTTT	CASSEAPPGSRLMVGGNQPQHF
.	TRBV6-5	few	TRBJ1-1	TGTGCCAGCTCCCTAGACAGGTATGAAGCTTTCTTT	CASSLDRYEAFF
.	TRBV16	.	TRBJ1-5	TGTGCCAGCAGCCAATCAGGGAGGGGACAGCCCCAGCATTTT	CASSQSGRGQPQHF
.	TRBV27	.	TRBJ1-5	TGTGCCAGTAGTCACGGGGGGCAGGAGCCCCAGCATTTT	CASSHGGQEPQHF
.	TRBV6-1	.	TRBJ2-7	TGTGCCAGCAGTGAAAGCCTCTACGAGCAGTACTTC	CASSESLYEQYF
TRBD1	TRBV6-5	.	TRBJ1-5	TGTGCCAGCAGCCCGGGACAGCGCAATCAGCCCCAGCATTTT	CASSPGQRNQPQHF
TRBD1	TRBV7-9	.	TRBJ1-5	TGTGCCGTACAGGGGGTGGGCAATCAGCCCCAGCATTTT	CAVQGVGNQPQHF
.	TRBV7-9	.	TRBJ1-1	TGTGCCAGCAGCTTAGCTACGGCTGAAGCTTTCTTT	CASSLATAEAFF
.	TRBV6-1	.	TRBJ1-3	TGTGCCAGCAGCCCTTGGAGTCTCTCTGGAAACACCATATATTTT	CASSPWSLSGNTIYF
TRBD1	TRBV5-1	.	TRBJ1-2	TGCGCCAGCAGCTTGGCCGAAGTCCCAGGGGGCGGCTACACCTTC	CASSLAEVPGGGYTF
.	TRBV18	.	TRBJ1-2	TGTGCCAGCTCGCCGGACAGCTATGGCTACACCTTC	CASSPDSYGYTF
.	TRBV5-1	.	TRBJ2-1	TGCGCCAGCAGCTTGGAGGGACACCTAAACAATGAGCAGTTCTTC	CASSLEGHLNNEQFF
.	TRBV2	few	TRBJ1-5	TGTGCCAGCAGTTTAATAGGGATTAGCAATCAGCCCCAGCATTTT	CASSLIGISNQPQHF
.	TRBV9	.	TRBJ2-1	TGTGCCAGCAGCGTAGCTCATAAAGTCACAGGGAGCAATGAGCAGTTCTTC	CASSVAHKVTGSNEQFF
.	TRBV2	.	TRBJ2-7	TGTGCCAGCCTAGGTCAGGTCGTGAACGAGCAGTACTTC	CASLGQVVNEQYF
.	TRBV29-1	.	TRBJ1-5	TGCAGTTCCGGGGTGAGGGACCCAAATCAGCCCCAGCATTTT	CSSGVRDPNQPQHF
.	TRBV19	.	TRBJ1-1	TGTGCCAGTAGGAGCGAGGGGCCGATTCCTTACACTGAAGCTTTCTTT	CASRSEGPIPYTEAFF
.	TRBV7-9	once	TRBJ2-5	TGTGCCAGCGCAGAGCAGGGGATCGAGACCCAGTACTTC	CASAEQGIETQYF
.	TRBV6-6	.	TRBJ1-6	TGTGCCAGCAGTTACTCGTCGGTGTACAATTCACCCCTCCACTTT	CASSYSSVYNSPLHF
.	TRBV5-1	.	TRBJ2-3	TGCGCCAGCGGCCTCGAACGATTAAGGGGTTTGAGTCCCGCGGATAGCACAGATACGCAGTATTTT	CASGLERLRGLSPADSTDTQYF
.	TRBV6-5	.	TRBJ2-7	TGTGCCAGCAGTTACTCGGGACGCGGAGAGCAGTACTTC	CASSYSGRGEQYF
TRBD2	TRBV5-1	.	TRBJ2-2	TGCGCCAGCAGCTTCTTACCAGCGGGGGCCGGGGAGCTGTTTTTT	CASSFLPAGAGELFF
.	TRBV5-4	.	TRBJ1-1	TGTGCCAGCAGCCCAGCTGAGGGGCAGGACACTGAAGCTTTCTTT	CASSPAEGQDTEAFF
.	TRBV28	.	TRBJ1-1	TGTGCCAGCAGTTTTGAAGGCAAGGTCACTGAAGCTTTCTTT	CASSFEGKVTEAFF
.	TRBV5-4	.	TRBJ2-2	TGTGCCAGCAGCCCTAAGGGTGGGGGAACCGGGGAGCTGTTTTTT	CASSPKGGGTGELFF
.	TRBV10-2	few	TRBJ2-5	TGCGCCAGCAGTGAGTCTTTTACGGGCCGCAAGACCCAGTACTTC	CASSESFTGRKTQYF
TRBD2	TRBV4-3	.	TRBJ2-3	TGCGCCAGCAGCCAAGATTACCTAGCGGGGGCCCCAGATACGCAGTATTTT	CASSQDYLAGAPDTQYF
TRBD1	TRBV13	.	TRBJ2-2	TGTGCCAGCAGCCGGACAGGATTTGGGGACACCGGGGAGCTGTTTTTT	CASSRTGFGDTGELFF
TRBD1	TRBV7-2	.	TRBJ1-2	TGTGCCAGCAGCCCTACAGGGGGCGGCTACACCTTC	CASSPTGGGYTF
TRBD1	TRBV7-2	once	TRBJ1-5	TGTGCCAGCAGCCCACAGGGGGCAAAGCAGCCCCAGCATTTT	CASSPQGAKQPQHF
TRBD1	TRBV10-3	.	TRBJ2-7	TGTGCCATCAGAGACCACCAAACAGGGGATGAGCAGTACTTC	CAIRDHQTGDEQYF
.	TRBV11-2	.	TRBJ1-1	TGTGCCAGCAGCCCCATGGGGGACACTGAAGCTTTCTTT	CASSPMGDTEAFF
.	TRBV5-8	.	TRBJ1-2	TGTGCCAGCAGCTTACCTAACTATGGCTACACCTTC	CASSLPNYGYTF